These T cell receptor beta chains were read from a single sample in a study of blood T cells in healthy people across ages. In TCRdb, the 5' RACE reads were re-called with MiXCR into one record per CDR3 protein. Of some 760,000 distinct CDR3 sequences listed, 25% were seen once; the top ten hold 9.4%. A further study also used this sample, focusing on T cells of mothers and their children.

Material: blood. Receptors originate from a boy between 10 and 17 years old in good health. Both conserved end residues are part of each CDR3. The D gene is left open where the match is weak. Some rows have no size entry. The others give once, few or many, or a class for an expanded clone.

J,size,D,V,CDR3,DNA
TRBJ2-1,.,TRBD2,TRBV5-1,CASSVATSGEGEQFF,TGCGCCAGCAGCGTGGCTACTAGCGGCGAGGGGGAGCAGTTCTTC
TRBJ2-5,few,.,TRBV6-5,CASSERTYQETQYF,TGTGCCAGCAGCGAACGGACGTACCAAGAGACCCAGTACTTC
TRBJ1-1,few,.,TRBV28,CASSRDTLNTEAFF,TGTGCCAGCAGTCGGGACACCTTGAACACTGAAGCTTTCTTT
TRBJ2-2,.,.,TRBV5-6,CASSFVQLRKPGELFF,TGTGCCAGCAGCTTTGTGCAGCTACGAAAACCCGGGGAGCTGTTTTTT
TRBJ1-5,.,.,TRBV4-1,CDSSQGREQPQHF,TGCGACAGCAGCCAAGGAAGGGAACAGCCCCAGCATTTT
TRBJ2-7,few,TRBD2,TRBV20-1,CSAPLSSGATYEQYF,TGCAGTGCACCATTAAGCAGCGGGGCAACCTACGAGCAGTACTTC
TRBJ2-5,once,TRBD2,TRBV5-1,CASSIGTSAKETQYF,TGCGCCAGCAGCATCGGGACTAGCGCGAAAGAGACCCAGTACTTC
TRBJ2-7,.,TRBD1,TRBV7-2,CASSSLDRVHEQYF,TGTGCCAGCAGCTCGCTCGACAGGGTCCACGAGCAGTACTTC
TRBJ2-3,.,.,TRBV29-1,CSVEGPLEGIEDTQYF,TGCAGCGTTGAAGGGCCCCTTGAGGGAATTGAGGATACGCAGTATTTT
TRBJ2-7,.,.,TRBV4-1,CASSQVWSSYEQYF,TGCGCCAGCAGCCAAGTTTGGAGCTCCTACGAGCAGTACTTC
TRBJ1-1,.,.,TRBV12-3/TRBV12-4,CASSLAERDTEAFF,TGTGCCAGCAGTTTGGCCGAGAGGGACACTGAAGCTTTCTTT
TRBJ1-2,.,.,TRBV20-1,CSGGYNYGYTF,TGCAGTGGAGGCTACAACTATGGCTACACCTTC
TRBJ2-5,few,.,TRBV2,CASSVGGVAQYF,TGTGCCAGCAGCGTAGGGGGTGTGGCCCAGTACTTC
TRBJ2-3,.,TRBD2,TRBV11-2,CASRFAGGPFTDTQYF,TGTGCCAGCAGGTTCGCGGGGGGGCCCTTCACAGATACGCAGTATTTT
TRBJ2-1,many,TRBD2,TRBV7-2,CASSDGTSSYNEQFF,TGTGCCAGCAGTGATGGGACTAGCAGTTACAATGAGCAGTTCTTC
TRBJ1-1,few,.,TRBV20-1,CSARDKEMGGTEAFF,TGCAGTGCTAGAGATAAGGAAATGGGTGGGACTGAAGCTTTCTTT
TRBJ1-2,.,.,TRBV5-4,CASSQIVGAYGYTF,TGTGCCAGCAGCCAGATAGTGGGGGCCTATGGCTACACCTTC
TRBJ2-5,few,.,TRBV12-3/TRBV12-4,CASKGGETQYF,TGTGCCAGCAAGGGCGGAGAGACCCAGTACTTC
TRBJ2-5,.,.,TRBV7-9,CASSLGLNQETQYF,TGTGCCAGCAGCTTGGGACTGAACCAAGAGACCCAGTACTTC
TRBJ2-5,few,TRBD2,TRBV28,CASSTTSGRAQFQETQYF,TGTGCCAGCAGTACCACTAGCGGGAGGGCCCAATTCCAAGAGACCCAGTACTTC
TRBJ2-7,few,.,TRBV3-1,CASNPNGPDVYEQYF,TGTGCCAGCAATCCCAACGGACCCGATGTTTACGAGCAGTACTTC
TRBJ2-7,.,.,TRBV2,CASSYGGASGEQYF,TGTGCCAGCAGTTATGGTGGTGCGTCGGGCGAGCAGTACTTC
TRBJ2-5,few,TRBD2,TRBV28,CASKEAGAVWETQYF,TGTGCCAGCAAAGAGGCGGGAGCGGTATGGGAGACCCAGTACTTC
TRBJ2-7,.,.,TRBV7-2,CASSFRRTGIDEQYF,TGTGCCAGCAGCTTTCGTCGGACGGGGATAGACGAGCAGTACTTC
TRBJ2-2,few,.,TRBV10-3,CAISEFPWRDTGELFF,TGTGCCATCAGTGAGTTCCCCTGGAGGGACACCGGGGAGCTGTTTTTT
TRBJ2-1,.,TRBD1,TRBV5-1,CASSAATGVHNEQFF,TGCGCCAGCAGTGCGGCGACAGGGGTACACAATGAGCAGTTCTTC
TRBJ1-6,.,TRBD1,TRBV3-1,CASSSRDRGTNSPLHF,TGTGCCAGCAGCTCCCGAGACAGGGGGACTAATTCACCCCTCCACTTT
TRBJ2-3,few,TRBD2,TRBV28,CASSAPLAADTQYF,TGTGCCAGCAGTGCCCCGCTAGCGGCAGATACGCAGTATTTT
TRBJ2-1,few,.,TRBV29-1,CSASHMTSYNEQFF,TGCAGCGCCTCACATATGACCTCCTACAATGAGCAGTTCTTC
TRBJ1-1,few,.,TRBV27,CASKYEGDLTEAFF,TGTGCCAGCAAATATGAAGGAGACCTTACTGAAGCTTTCTTT
TRBJ2-5,.,.,TRBV6-5,CASSYIRDQETQYF,TGTGCCAGCAGTTACATCAGGGATCAAGAGACCCAGTACTTC
TRBJ2-5,.,.,TRBV10-1,CASSESGTVQYF,TGCGCCAGCAGTGAGTCGGGAACCGTCCAGTACTTC
TRBJ1-6,.,.,TRBV13,CASSFGPASQNSPLHF,TGTGCCAGCAGCTTCGGGCCGGCCTCGCAGAATTCACCCCTCCACTTT
TRBJ1-1,.,.,TRBV29-1,CSVEMGENTEAFF,TGCAGCGTTGAAATGGGGGAGAACACTGAAGCTTTCTTT
TRBJ1-2,.,.,TRBV20-1,CSARRRTADYGYTF,TGCAGTGCTAGAAGACGGACGGCCGACTATGGCTACACCTTC
TRBJ1-4,.,.,TRBV15,CATSSWGTSNEKLFF,TGTGCCACCAGCAGTTGGGGCACGAGTAATGAAAAACTGTTTTTT
TRBJ1-4,.,.,TRBV3-1,CASSSHRAGDEKLFF,TGTGCCAGCAGCTCGCACAGGGCGGGTGATGAAAAACTGTTTTTT
TRBJ1-1,.,.,TRBV6-1,CASRHSRRDTEAFF,TGTGCCAGCAGACACAGCCGACGGGACACTGAAGCTTTCTTT
TRBJ2-1,few,.,TRBV5-5,CASSFREIEYNEQFF,TGTGCCAGCAGCTTTCGGGAAATCGAATACAATGAGCAGTTCTTC
TRBJ2-7,once,TRBD2,TRBV3-1,CASSNTGLAPYEQYF,TGTGCCAGCAGCAACACGGGACTAGCACCCTACGAGCAGTACTTC
TRBJ2-5,.,TRBD2,TRBV12-3/TRBV12-4,CASSSRLAGARETQYF,TGTGCCAGCAGTTCCCGACTAGCGGGAGCACGGGAGACCCAGTACTTC
TRBJ2-3,.,.,TRBV6-1,CASSTYSDTQYF,TGTGCCAGCAGTACCTATTCAGATACGCAGTATTTT